Following are 27 T cell receptor beta chains from one sample sequenced in a study of T cell responses to AZD1222 COVID-19 vaccine. TCRdb's copy holds only in-frame clones and misses some; the assay was immunoSEQ multiplex PCR. The sample includes some 150,000 clones, around 91% seen only once; the top ten take around 5.5%. This material consisted of peripheral blood, taken on day 0 of AZD1222 vaccination. Every receptor here comes from an adult in good health.

This rearrangement joins TRBV29-1 to TRBJ1-1; possibly TRBD1 for D (5 bases). Per the germline V gene, CDR1 is SQVTM and CDR2 is ANQGSEA. The CDR3 spans 13 residues. V lost 7 bases and J lost 4, with 16 bases in between. The CDR3 protein is CSARQRASTEAFF. In DNA form, the CDR3 reads TGCAGCGCCCGACAGAGGGCGAGCACTGAAGCTTTCTTT.

V gene TRBV7-3 combines with J gene TRBJ2-2; D might be TRBD2 (6 bases). CDR3 size: 15 residues. V dropped 4 bases and J dropped 4 bases, with 13 bases sitting between them. Germline V gives CDR1 SGHTA, CDR2 FQGTGA. The CDR3 loop is CASSSDSGGTGELFF. CDR3 coding DNA: TGTGCCAGCAGCTCAGACTCCGGGGGCACCGGGGAGCTGTTTTTT. The variable domain in full, completed from reference TRBV7-3 and TRBJ2-2, reads GAGVSQTPSNKVTEKGKYVELRCDPISGHTALYWYRQSLGQGPEFLIYFQGTGAADDSGLPNDRFFAVRPEGSVSTLKIQRTERGDSAVYLCASSSDSGGTGELFFGEGSRLTVL.

The rearrangement joins TRBV7-3 to TRBJ1-6, with D possibly TRBD1 on 5 matching bases. CDR3 length: 15 residues. The germline V gene has CDR1 SGHTA and CDR2 FQGTGA. V was cut by 5 bases and J by 10 bases, with 18 bases left in between. This CDR3 reads CASSLFSGKVSPLHF. The CDR3 DNA sequence: TGTGCCAGCAGCCTTTTTTCAGGGAAGGTGTCACCCCTCCACTTT.

The rearrangement joins TRBV25-1 to TRBJ1-1; D is ambiguous. Germline assignment: CDR1 MGHDK and CDR2 SYGVNS. The V and J ends lost 7 bases and 1 base respectively, with 4 bases between them. The CDR3 is 11 amino acids. In DNA form, the CDR3 reads TGTGCCAGCAAGAGGAACACTGAAGCTTTCTTT. As protein: CASKRNTEAFF.

This chain uses TRBV28 with TRBJ1-2; tentative D call: TRBD1 (6 bases). CDR3 length: 15 residues. V shed 5 bases and J shed 8 bases, with 21 bases lying between them. Per the germline V gene, CDR1 is MDHEN and CDR2 is SYDVKM. The CDR3 loop reads CASSPPRGARGGYTF. The CDR3 coding sequence is TGTGCCAGCAGTCCTCCCCGGGGGGCCCGGGGGGGCTACACCTTC.

The rearrangement links TRBV7-9 to TRBJ2-3, with D perhaps matching TRBD1 (6 bases). Germline V gene sequence: CDR1 SEHNR, CDR2 FQNEAQ (reference sequence). The CDR3 length is 12 residues. The V end was cut by 3 bases, the J end by 9 bases, with 10 bases between. In nucleotides, the CDR3 is TGTGCCAGCAGCTTTCCCAGGGGAACGCAGTATTTT. This codes for CASSFPRGTQYF.

V usage is TRBV27 and J usage is TRBJ2-7; 10 bases line up with TRBD1. Germline V lookup: CDR1 MNHEY, CDR2 SMNVEV (reference sequence). This CDR3 contains 16 residues. Losses at the gene ends were 1 base for V and 7 bases for J; bases not matched to a gene: 10. The CDR3 loop is CASSLFGQGGLREQYF. In DNA, the CDR3 is TGTGCCAGCAGTTTATTCGGACAGGGGGGTCTTAGGGAGCAGTACTTC.

V usage is TRBV5-1 and J usage is TRBJ2-1, with unresolved D. Looked up from germline, CDR1 is SGHRS and CDR2 is YFSETQ. V lost 0 bases, J lost 10 bases, and 11 bases lay in between. This CDR3 contains 13 residues. CDR3 DNA sequence: TGCGCCAGCAGCTTGGCCGGCGGTAGAGAGCAGTTCTTC. Translated: CASSLAGGREQFF.

This rearrangement joins TRBV15 to TRBJ2-5; 8 bases agree with TRBD1. The V gene's germline CDR1 is LNHNV and CDR2 YYDKDF (reference sequence). The junction had 4 bases not matched to a gene; V was cut back by 4 bases and J by 3 bases. The CDR3 totals 14 residues. DNA for the CDR3: TGTGCCACCAGCAAGGGACAGGCGGAAGAGACCCAGTACTTC. It translates to CATSKGQAEETQYF.

CDR3 residues: CASSIDPGFEYEKLFF. The CDR3, as DNA: TGTGCCAGTAGTATCGATCCGGGGTTTGAATATGAAAAACTGTTTTTT. This chain links TRBV19 with TRBJ1-4; D remains unclear. Germline V gene lookup returns CDR1 LNHDA and CDR2 SQIVND (reference sequence). Trimming pared 3 bases from V and 6 bases from J, leaving 17 bases between. CDR3 size: 16 residues. The whole variable domain, filled in from reference TRBV19 and TRBJ1-4, reads DGGITQSPKYLFRKEGQNVTLSCEQNLNHDAMYWYRQDPGQGLRLIYYSQIVNDFQKGDIAEGYSVSREKKESFPLTVTSAQKNPTAFYLCASSIDPGFEYEKLFFGSGTQLSVL.

V usage is TRBV11-2 and J usage is TRBJ1-4; D call uncertain. This CDR3 comprises 15 residues. V lost 5 bases to trimming and J lost 2 bases, with 12 bases between them. CDR1 is SGHAT and CDR2 is FQNNGV in the germline V gene. The CDR3 is CASSRNAGTNEKLFF. DNA of the CDR3: TGTGCCAGCAGCCGAAACGCGGGGACTAATGAAAAACTGTTTTTT.

The CDR3 region has the DNA TGTGCCAGCAGCAAAGCCGGCCGGGATTACACCTTC. Protein: CASSKAGRDYTF. The gene calls are TRBV21-1 and TRBJ1-2. TRBV21-1 corresponds to a pseudogene. CDR3 length: 12 residues.

CDR3 in amino acids: CASSQEGISGANVLTF. CDR3 nucleotide sequence: TGCGCCAGCAGCCAGGAGGGGATCTCTGGGGCCAACGTCCTGACTTTC. The gene calls are TRBV4-3 and TRBJ2-6; D possibly corresponds to TRBD2 (6 bases). Germline V gene sequence: CDR1 LGHNA, CDR2 YSLEER. This CDR3 comprises 16 residues. Trimming shortened V by 3 bases and J by 0 bases, and 9 bases separated the two germline ends.

The V gene is TRBV27, the J gene TRBJ2-7; D remains ambiguous. Trimming removed 5 bases from V and 5 bases from J, with 16 bases in between. Germline loops: CDR1 MNHEY, CDR2 SMNVEV (reference sequence). The CDR3 extends over 14 amino acids. The CDR3 bases are TGTGCCAGCAGTCCTTGGTCGACCCCCCACGAGCAGTACTTC. This sequence encodes CASSPWSTPHEQYF.

The chain has TRBV19 and TRBJ1-1; TRBD1 is a possible D gene (6 bases). The length of the CDR3 is 14 residues. Germline CDR1 reads LNHDA; CDR2 reads SQIVND (reference sequence). Trimming pared 4 bases from V and 1 base from J, leaving 10 bases between. CDR3 loop: CASSTGTSNTEAFF. The CDR3 bases are TGTGCCAGTAGTACAGGGACATCGAACACTGAAGCTTTCTTT.

This clone has just one count. The chain combines TRBV7-2 with TRBJ2-3; no definite D call. Germline V lookup: CDR1 SGHTA, CDR2 FQGNSA. This CDR3 comprises 13 residues. V lost 2 bases to trimming and J lost 2 bases, with 5 bases between them. The CDR3 nucleotides are TGTGCCAGCAGCTTACCGGTCACAGATACGCAGTATTTT. Translating gives CASSLPVTDTQYF.

The chain is built from TRBV5-4 and TRBJ2-1; 7 bases map to TRBD2. The length of the CDR3 is 15 residues. V shed 5 bases and J 3 bases; nucleotides not matched to a gene: 8. The germline CDR1 and CDR2 sequences are SGHNT and YYREEE (reference sequence). In DNA, the CDR3 is TGTGCCAGCAGACCAGCGGAGCGGGACTACAATGAGCAGTTCTTC. It codes for CASRPAERDYNEQFF.

In this sample, this clone turned up a few times. The rearrangement links TRBV28 to TRBJ2-4; no clear D gene. V lost 6 bases, J lost 3 bases, and 9 bases lay in between. The length of the CDR3 is 13 residues. Germline V lookup: CDR1 MDHEN, CDR2 SYDVKM. Written as DNA, the CDR3 is TGTGCCAGCAGCCCAGGTGACAAAAACATTCAGTACTTC. Translation gives CASSPGDKNIQYF.

The rearrangement joins TRBV11-3 to TRBJ2-7; the match to TRBD2 covers 12 bases. This CDR3 is 15 amino acids long. Trimming took 5 bases from V and 4 from J; bases not matched to a gene: 6. Germline CDR1 is SGHNT and CDR2 is YENEEA. The DNA of the CDR3 is TGTGCCAGCAGCGCGGGACTAGCGGGTTATTACGAGCAGTACTTC. As protein: CASSAGLAGYYEQYF.

This clone was picked up a small number of times. The chain couples TRBV12-3 or TRBV12-4 to TRBJ1-1; D is uncertain. The CDR3 has 13 amino acids. Trimming stripped 8 bases from V and 7 bases from J, with 17 bases between. The CDR3 DNA follows: TGTGCCAGCTCAGGAAGGAAGGGAGTTGAAGCTTTCTTT. Translation gives CASSGRKGVEAFF.

The chain couples TRBV20-1 to TRBJ1-4; D gene uncertain. The CDR3 has 11 residues. Germline CDR1 is DFQATT and CDR2 is SNEGSKA (reference sequence). The CDR3 sequence is CMLRGNEKLFF. CDR3 bases: TGCATGCTCCGTGGGAATGAAAAACTGTTTTTT.

The rearrangement links TRBV28 to TRBJ1-5; D perhaps matches TRBD1 (5 bases). This CDR3 has 14 amino acids. Germline V gene lookup returns CDR1 MDHEN and CDR2 SYDVKM. Trimming removed 2 bases from V and 3 bases from J, with 8 bases in between. The CDR3 loop is CASSLRDYNQPQHF. CDR3 coding DNA: TGTGCCAGCAGTTTACGGGACTACAATCAGCCCCAGCATTTT.

The chain is built from TRBV5-4 and TRBJ2-1, with D possibly being TRBD2 (5 bases). The ends were cut back, 4 bases at V and 8 bases at J, with 13 bases in the middle. The CDR3 extends over 13 amino acids. Germline CDR1 SGHNT, CDR2 YYREEE (reference sequence). The CDR3 DNA reads as TGTGCCAGCAGCGTTATCTATAGCGATGAGCAGTTCTTC. This codes for CASSVIYSDEQFF.

V gene TRBV11-2 combines with J gene TRBJ2-4, with D perhaps TRBD2 (5 bases). The CDR3 length is 17 residues. CDR1 and CDR2 (germline): SGHAT, FQNNGV. Trimming stripped 4 bases from V and 3 bases from J, with 19 bases between. CDR3 sequence: CASSSLGLESDKNIQYF. The CDR3 DNA follows: TGTGCCAGCAGCTCACTCGGACTCGAATCGGACAAAAACATTCAGTACTTC.

The chain carries TRBV12-3 or TRBV12-4 and TRBJ1-6; 7 nucleotides align to TRBD1. Germline trimming cut 8 bases from V and 7 bases from J; bases unmatched to any gene: 5. The CDR3 covers 13 residues. The CDR3 DNA is TGTGCCAGCCGAGGGACAGAGAATTCACCCCTCCACTTT. It specifies CASRGTENSPLHF.

The chain joins TRBV6-2 or TRBV6-3 to TRBJ2-3, with D unclear. This CDR3 region has 12 residues. CDR1 and CDR2 from the germline V gene are MNHEY and SVGEGT. The V end lost 2 bases, the J end lost 4 bases, and 4 bases lay between the germline ends. The DNA of the CDR3 is TGTGCCAGCAGTTACGGATCAGATACGCAGTATTTT. As protein: CASSYGSDTQYF.

The gene calls are TRBV20-1 and TRBJ1-1; D remains unclear. CDR1 DFQATT and CDR2 SNEGSKA come from the germline V gene (reference sequence). V lost 7 bases, J lost 10 bases, and 13 bases lay in between. CDR3 length: 10 amino acids. As DNA, the CDR3 is TGCAGTGTGGGAGTGGGTAGAGCTTTCTTT. Translation gives CSVGVGRAFF.